This TCR beta chain appears in the sequencing data of a study of T-cell memory formation after mild COVID-19. Whole-study findings and limits: Detection of some responders pre-infection suggested pre-existing cross-reactive memory T cells participated.

MiXCR, run by TCRdb on the 5' RACE reads, gives a single entry per CDR3 protein. Of roughly 250,000 distinct CDR3 sequences listed, approximately 15% are singletons. V was cut by 5 bases and J by 0 bases, with 20 bases left in between. CDR3 length equals 17 residues. Germline V gene lookup returns CDR1 DFQATT and CDR2 SNEGSKA (reference sequence). On this clonotype: No antigen is known for it.

This receptor was taken from a man younger than 30 who had mild COVID-19 (a few samples of this study predate the infection). Cell type and time point are not known. Material for sequencing was PBMCs or a T cell subset sorted from them (not recorded which). The chain carries TRBV20-1 and TRBJ2-4; D is perhaps TRBD2 (5 bases). The CDR3 loop is CSALDGLPLLAKNIQYF. DNA of the CDR3: TGCAGTGCTCTAGACGGACTGCCTCTACTAGCCAAAAACATTCAGTACTTC.